The T cell receptor (beta chain) described here comes from a study of T cell responses to AZD1222 COVID-19 vaccine. Study conclusions and caveats: Spike-specific TCRs gained breadth and depth after people received two AZD1222 doses.

Regarding this clone: The antigen is unknown.

Generated by immunoSEQ multiplex PCR, the TCRdb table keeps only in-frame clones and is missing some. The table shows around 110,000 clones, with about 92% occurring only once. The CDR3 sequence is 17 residues long. The V gene lost 5 bases and the J gene lost 6 bases, with 24 bases spanning the gap. Germline V CDR1 and CDR2: SGHVS, FNYEAQ. This TCR was sampled from an adult who received the AZD1222 COVID-19 vaccine. The sequencing here drew on peripheral blood, taken 28 days after the second AZD1222 dose. This chain links TRBV7-6 with TRBJ2-3; D could derive from TRBD1 or TRBD2 (6 bases each). The CDR3 loop is CASSAVGGGGVRDTQYF. As DNA, the CDR3 is TGTGCCAGCAGCGCAGTGGGGGGCGGCGGGGTGAGGGATACGCAGTATTTT. The full variable domain, completed using reference TRBV7-6 and TRBJ2-3, is GAGVSQSPRYKVTKRGQDVALRCDPISGHVSLYWYRQALGQGPEFLTYFNYEAQQDKSGLPNDRFSAERPEGSISTLTIQRTEQRDSAMYRCASSAVGGGGVRDTQYFGPGTRLTVL.